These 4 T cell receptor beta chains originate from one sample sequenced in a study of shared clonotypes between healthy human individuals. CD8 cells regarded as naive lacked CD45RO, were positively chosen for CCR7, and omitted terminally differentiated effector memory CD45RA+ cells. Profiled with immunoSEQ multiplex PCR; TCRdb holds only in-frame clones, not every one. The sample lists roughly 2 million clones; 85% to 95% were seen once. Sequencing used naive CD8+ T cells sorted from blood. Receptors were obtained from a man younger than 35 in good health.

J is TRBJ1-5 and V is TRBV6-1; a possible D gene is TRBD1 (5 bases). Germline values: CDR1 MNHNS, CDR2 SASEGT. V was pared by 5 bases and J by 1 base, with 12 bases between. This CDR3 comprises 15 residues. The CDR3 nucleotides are TGTGCCAGCAGTAACCCAGGGATCAGCAATCAGCCCCAGCATTTT. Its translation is CASSNPGISNQPQHF.

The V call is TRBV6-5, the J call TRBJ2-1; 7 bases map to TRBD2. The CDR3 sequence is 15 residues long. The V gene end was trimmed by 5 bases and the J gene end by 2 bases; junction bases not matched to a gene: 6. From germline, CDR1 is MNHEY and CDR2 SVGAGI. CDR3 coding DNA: TGTGCCAGCAGTCCCGGGACTACCGCCTACAATGAGCAGTTCTTC. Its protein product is CASSPGTTAYNEQFF.

The CDR3, as DNA: TGCGCCAGCAGCCCCGGGACTAGCGGGCCAAACAATGAGCAGTTCTTC. It yields the protein CASSPGTSGPNNEQFF. The V and J genes are TRBV10-1 and TRBJ2-1; 12 nucleotides match TRBD2. Germline assignment: CDR1 WNHNN and CDR2 SYGVQD (reference sequence). V dropped 6 bases and J dropped 5; count of bases not matched to a gene: 8. There are 16 residues in the CDR3.

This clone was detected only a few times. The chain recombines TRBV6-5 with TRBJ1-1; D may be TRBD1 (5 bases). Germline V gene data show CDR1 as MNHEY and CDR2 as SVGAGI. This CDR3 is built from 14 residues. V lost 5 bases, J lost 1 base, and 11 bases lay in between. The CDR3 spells CASSVQGWNTEAFF. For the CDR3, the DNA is TGTGCCAGCAGTGTTCAGGGTTGGAACACTGAAGCTTTCTTT.